This is a list of T cell receptor beta chains from one sample in a study of T cell therapy after organ transplantation. What these receptors recognize is not known. Data came from immunoSEQ multiplex PCR; TCRdb stores just in-frame clones and leaves some out. Among approximately 15,000 clones, over 75% were seen once, and the ten largest hold roughly 30%. The sequencing here drew on CD8+ T cells from blood, taken after autologous CMV-specific T cell therapy. The receptor source for this set is a human patient who had received a solid organ transplant and had CMV disease. Some T cells may trace back to the graft donor. CDR3s include the opening cysteine and the closing phenylalanine or tryptophan. A D gene is named only where the DNA matches it firmly. A clone size is listed for some rows: how often the clone was seen (once, few, many), or a class if it is expanded.

size	J	V	D	CDR3	DNA
NA	TRBJ1-1	TRBV7-8	NA	CASSLYGREMNTEAFF	TGTGCCAGCAGCTTATACGGCCGAGAAATGAACACTGAAGCTTTCTTT
few	TRBJ2-2	TRBV4-2	TRBD2	CASSQDPRGTSGTGELFF	TGTGCCAGCAGCCAAGATCCTAGGGGGACTAGCGGGACCGGGGAGCTGTTTTTT
NA	TRBJ1-2	TRBV30	NA	CAWSVQGVSYGYTF	TGTGCCTGGAGTGTACAGGGAGTGTCCTATGGCTACACCTTC
NA	TRBJ2-1	TRBV7-7	TRBD2	CASSFRLAAYNEQFF	TGTGCTAGCAGCTTCAGACTAGCTGCCTACAATGAGCAGTTCTTC
NA	TRBJ1-5	TRBV27	NA	CASSLDGDQPQHF	TGTGCCAGCAGTTTAGACGGAGATCAGCCCCAGCATTTT
NA	TRBJ2-7	TRBV4-1	NA	CASSQVGSVYEQYF	TGCGCCAGCAGCCAAGTTGGGTCCGTATACGAGCAGTACTTC
NA	TRBJ2-7	TRBV5-6	TRBD1	CASSQVGGPGTGFTYEQYF	TGTGCCAGCTCCCAGGTCGGGGGTCCGGGGACAGGGTTCACCTACGAGCAGTACTTC
NA	TRBJ1-2	TRBV6-8	NA	CASNALGGWQYYGYTF	TGTGCCAGCAATGCCCTAGGAGGGTGGCAGTACTATGGCTACACCTTC
NA	TRBJ2-7	TRBV6-6	NA	CASSLFMGEQYF	TGTGCCAGCAGTTTATTTATGGGCGAGCAGTACTTC
once	TRBJ2-1	TRBV6-4	TRBD1	CASSLGQGSYNEQFF	TGTGCCAGCAGCTTGGGACAGGGCTCCTACAATGAGCAGTTCTTC
NA	TRBJ1-1	TRBV7-3	NA	CASSRGNTEAFF	TGTGCCAGCAGCCGGGGGAACACTGAAGCTTTCTTT
NA	TRBJ2-7	TRBV27	TRBD2	CASSLTSGSYEQYF	TGTGCCAGCAGTTTGACTAGCGGGTCCTACGAGCAGTACTTC
once	TRBJ1-2	TRBV6-4	NA	CASSETAFYGYTF	TGTGCCAGCAGTGAAACAGCTTTCTATGGCTACACCTTC
NA	TRBJ2-7	TRBV6-5	NA	CASSYAGRSYEQYF	TGTGCCAGCAGTTACGCAGGGAGGTCATACGAGCAGTACTTC
NA	TRBJ2-3	TRBV7-3	NA	CASSLSAGKTDTQYF	TGTGCCAGCAGCTTATCCGCAGGGAAGACAGATACGCAGTATTTT
NA	TRBJ2-7	TRBV15	NA	CATSSWGHNPYEQYF	TGTGCCACCAGCAGTTGGGGGCACAATCCCTACGAGCAGTACTTC
once	TRBJ1-1	TRBV30	NA	CAWSGGGERNTEAFF	TGTGCCTGGAGTGGGGGAGGGGAGAGGAACACTGAAGCTTTCTTT
medium-sized	TRBJ2-1	TRBV5-6	TRBD2	CASSLGLAGFEGEQFF	TGTGCCAGCAGCTTGGGTCTAGCGGGATTCGAGGGTGAGCAGTTCTTC
NA	TRBJ2-7	TRBV12-1	NA	CASSFRGPAYEQYF	TGTGCCAGCAGCTTTCGGGGGCCTGCCTACGAGCAGTACTTC
NA	TRBJ1-2	TRBV4-3	NA	CASSQGGFSRTYGYTF	TGCGCCAGCAGCCAAGGAGGCTTCTCCCGGACCTATGGCTACACCTTC
NA	TRBJ2-1	TRBV27	TRBD2	CASSLRSGRYNEQFF	TGTGCCAGCAGTTTAAGGAGCGGGAGGTATAATGAGCAGTTCTTC
NA	TRBJ2-7	TRBV5-1	TRBD2	CASSHETSGASEQYF	TGCGCCAGCAGCCATGAGACTAGCGGGGCTTCTGAGCAGTACTTC
few	TRBJ1-1	TRBV6-5	NA	CASSWGANTEAFF	TGTGCCAGCAGTTGGGGGGCGAACACTGAAGCTTTCTTT
once	TRBJ2-7	TRBV4-1	NA	CASSQDEAVRYF	TGCGCCAGCAGCCAAGACGAGGCAGTTCGGTACTTC
NA	TRBJ2-3	TRBV19	NA	CASDPGLNSADTQYF	TGTGCCAGTGACCCGGGACTCAACTCGGCAGATACGCAGTATTTT
NA	TRBJ2-1	TRBV27	TRBD2	CASTGGAGQEDNEQFF	TGTGCCAGCACGGGGGGGGCAGGCCAAGAAGACAATGAGCAGTTCTTC